Here is one T cell receptor beta chain with its context. Its antigen remains undetermined. Base-call qualities are not available, and no considerably larger clone is one nucleotide away. CDR1 and CDR2 are read off the germline V gene as SGHVS and FQNEAQ. Including the terminal cysteine and phenylalanine, the CDR3 comprises 16 residues. Of the read, only the CDR3 DNA is kept; its 48 bases are in frame from base 1. V and J lose 7 bases and 0 bases, and a span of 15 bases separates them. The sample belongs to a study of CD8 T cells in ankylosing spondylitis (TCRdb year 2017). Study-wide context: To find TCR variants linked to disease, the study profiled T cell receptor beta repertoires in ankylosing spondylitis patients and healthy donors. The full study cohort was made up of about 25 ankylosing spondylitis patients and 108 healthy donors. Samples of peripheral blood were taken, and for ankylosing spondylitis patients, synovial fluid was collected as well.

Data came from an Illumina HiSeq 2500. Quantitative 5'-RACE with molecular barcodes was used to prepare TCR beta libraries. Processing in the source paper ran as follows. Disease-linked TCR variants were identified with a new computational method built on a probabilistic model of VDJ rearrangement. TCRdb reprocessed the public reads (quality trimming at Q25 with fastp, clone calling with MiXCR) and kept in-frame beta chains. Every entry covers one CDR3 protein and lists the most common genes and DNA from its rows. These V and J calls rely on TCRdb rather than the paper's analysis. This sample has about 450,000 distinct CDR3 sequences in its table, and approximately 26% of those were observed once. Over 0.8% of the sample is taken by the ten largest. The research as a whole found: The disease-linked clones had a CD8+ phenotype and were found at relatively low frequencies in peripheral blood. A TCR beta motif made up of seven or eight highly homologous amino acid variants appeared to be characteristic of blood from ankylosing spondylitis patients. Some TCR beta motif variants had previously been reported in synovial fluid and blood of reactive arthritis patients, which suggested common disease-initiation mechanisms. The disease-linked clones were reported as significantly enriched in matched synovial fluid samples from ankylosing spondylitis patients.

The receptor was isolated from a male donor with ankylosing spondylitis. The sequenced material came from blood, either unsorted or a sorted T cell fraction (not recorded which). The rearrangement combines TRBV7-8 with TRBJ2-2; TRBD2 is possibly the D segment (7 matching bases). The CDR3 is CASTIRGAANTGELFF. The nucleotide sequence is TGTGCCAGCACCATTCGGGGGGCCGCGAACACCGGGGAGCTGTTTTTT.